This TCR beta chain was sequenced for a study of blood T cell repertoires in COVID-19. Overall study: Sites across the United States, Italy and Spain contributed samples from acute and convalescent COVID-19. PBMCs, B-cell-depleted T cells, or T cells provided the cDNA or gDNA that made up the material.

Study processing details: It was from reference gene primer amplification that nucleated cell counts were estimated. TCRdb's copy holds only in-frame clones and misses some; the assay was immunoSEQ multiplex PCR. The DNA was the basis for D and trimming; V, J and clone size are from that table. The sample contains nearly 60,000 clones, about 85% of which appear only once. Germline CDR1 and CDR2: SQVTM and ANQGSEA. The CDR3 has 13 amino acids. Trimming shortened V by 2 bases and J by 7 bases, and 11 bases separated the two germline ends. The table lists this clone with a count of one. The source material was peripheral blood. This receptor was identified in a man aged 35-49 years with active COVID-19. The genes are TRBV29-1 and TRBJ2-2; D is undetermined. DNA for the CDR3: TGCAGCGTTGAACTCCCCACCAGCGGGGAGCTGTTTTTT. Protein sequence: CSVELPTSGELFF.